This T cell receptor beta chain is from a study of cytomegalovirus exposure and HLA in healthy donors. Whole-study findings and limits: There were 150 to 200 TCR beta chains listed as cytomegalovirus-associated.

This clone has a handful of counts. No antigen is known for it. Though nominally healthy at sampling, donors likely had unrecorded immune exposures. With 60 Vbeta and 13 Jbeta primers, the PCR was carried out. Generated by immunoSEQ multiplex PCR, the TCRdb table keeps only in-frame clones and is missing some. The sample includes 100,000 to 150,000 clones, 80% of them seen just once. The CDR3 is 14 amino acids. Germline V gene lookup returns CDR1 SQVTM and CDR2 ANQGSEA. With 1 base removed from V and 0 bases from J, the gap between germline ends came to 6 bases. The TCR sequence derives from a female donor in good health and CMV-seronegative. V usage is TRBV29-1 and J usage is TRBJ2-2, with no clear D. Sequenced: PBMCs. The CDR3 protein is CSVEAPTNTGELFF. CDR3 bases: TGCAGCGTTGAAGCCCCCACGAACACCGGGGAGCTGTTTTTT.